These 20 T cell receptor beta chains originate from one sample sequenced in a study of blood T cell repertoires in COVID-19. Sequencing used immunoSEQ multiplex PCR; TCRdb keeps in-frame clones, though not all of them. The data show 45,000 to 65,000 clones, about 90% seen once. Sequencing used peripheral blood. These receptors came from an elderly man in a cohort sampled during active COVID-19.

The V and J genes are TRBV19 and TRBJ2-1; 9 nucleotides agree with TRBD2. With V trimmed by 7 bases and J by 8 bases, 9 bases remained unmatched. This CDR3 has 14 residues. Germline assignment: CDR1 LNHDA and CDR2 SQIVND (reference sequence). DNA for the CDR3: TGTGCCAGTAAACGGGTAGCGGGAGAGGATGAGCAGTTCTTC. Its protein product is CASKRVAGEDEQFF.

The chain has TRBV10-3 and TRBJ2-3; TRBD2 agrees at 8 bases. J lost 6 bases, V lost 4 bases, and 9 bases had no gene match. Germline-derived CDR1 and CDR2 are ENHRY and SYGVKD. This CDR3 region has 15 residues. CDR3: CAISGNGGASDTQYF. In DNA form, the CDR3 reads TGTGCCATCAGTGGGAACGGGGGGGCTTCCGATACGCAGTATTTT.

The chain joins TRBV7-6 to TRBJ1-1, with D possibly TRBD1 on 6 matching bases. The V and J ends lost 5 bases and 3 bases respectively, with 19 bases between them. Germline CDR1 SGHVS, CDR2 FNYEAQ. The CDR3 runs to 16 residues. CDR3 in DNA: TGTGCCAGCAGCCCCGGGGTTGGCAGGGGTGACACTGAAGCTTTCTTT. Its protein is CASSPGVGRGDTEAFF.

The V call is TRBV29-1, the J call TRBJ2-5; D is possibly TRBD2 (5 bases). The CDR3 runs to 11 residues. Germline lookup yields CDR1 SQVTM and CDR2 ANQGSEA. Between the trimmed V and J ends, which lost 4 bases and 4 bases, there was a span of 7 bases. The CDR3 nucleotides read TGCAGCGTTGTTGGGAGAGAGACCCAGTACTTC. It encodes CSVVGRETQYF.

The chain recombines TRBV4-1 with TRBJ2-5, with D perhaps TRBD1 (8 bases). CDR1 and CDR2 from the germline V gene are MGHRA and YSYEKL. CDR3 length: 17 residues. Trimming shortened V by 4 bases and J by 5 bases, and 23 bases separated the two germline ends. As DNA, the CDR3 is TGCGCCAGCAGCCCCGGACAGGGAGGGCTGAACAAGGAGACCCAGTACTTC. It translates to CASSPGQGGLNKETQYF.

This clone was seen more than once but under ten times. The chain links TRBV12-5 to TRBJ2-1, with 7 bases lining up with TRBD1. The CDR3 covers 18 residues. Looked up from germline, CDR1 is LGHNT and CDR2 is FRNRAP. Losses at the gene ends were 5 bases for V and 7 bases for J; bases not matched to a gene: 20. As DNA, the CDR3 is TGTGCTAGTGGTCCCAGGAGTTTTGGGACAGTCAAGAGTAATGAGCAGTTCTTC. This encodes CASGPRSFGTVKSNEQFF.

This chain links TRBV5-1 with TRBJ2-2; 8 nucleotides agree with TRBD2. V lost 4 bases and J lost 4; bases outside the gene matches: 9. CDR1 is SGHRS, CDR2 YFSETQ, per germline. CDR3 length: 16 amino acids. The CDR3 DNA is TGCGCCAGCAGCAAACCGGGAGGGCCTGGCACCGGGGAGCTGTTTTTT. Protein sequence: CASSKPGGPGTGELFF.

The CDR3 bases are TGTGCCACCAGTGATTCGGGAACTAGCGGGAGATGGGCCTACAATGAGCAGTTCTTC. Amino acid sequence: CATSDSGTSGRWAYNEQFF. The chain carries TRBV24-1 and TRBJ2-1; 11 nucleotides align to TRBD2. Germline values: CDR1 KGHDR, CDR2 SFDVKD. V lost 2 bases and J lost 2; bases outside the gene matches: 10. This CDR3 is built from 19 residues.

The rearrangement links TRBV7-2 to TRBJ2-7, with 8 bases aligning to TRBD1. V gave up 1 base and J gave up 5 bases; unmatched junction bases: 4. The CDR3 has 14 amino acids. Germline V CDR1 and CDR2: SGHTA, FQGNSA. The CDR3 sequence: CASSLGTGNDEQYF. Here the CDR3 DNA reads TGTGCCAGCAGCTTAGGGACAGGGAACGACGAGCAGTACTTC. The full variable domain, with the rest looked up from reference TRBV7-2 and TRBJ2-7, is GAGVSQSPSNKVTEKGKDVELRCDPISGHTALYWYRQSLGQGLEFLIYFQGNSAPDKSGLPSDRFSAERTGGSVSTLTIQRTQQEDSAVYLCASSLGTGNDEQYFGPGTRLTVT.

V and J are TRBV19 and TRBJ1-1; no clear D gene. This CDR3 has 13 amino acids. Per the germline V gene, CDR1 is LNHDA and CDR2 is SQIVND (reference sequence). Trimming cost V 4 bases and J 1 base, with 7 bases left between them. CDR3 nucleotide sequence: TGTGCCAGTAGTACACTACAGAACACTGAAGCTTTCTTT. Protein: CASSTLQNTEAFF.

The genes are TRBV9 and TRBJ2-3; 8 bases are a match to TRBD1. Germline CDR1 is SGDLS and CDR2 is YYNGEE. The CDR3 consists of 15 residues. V trimming: 5 bases; J trimming: 3 bases; junction bases outside the gene matches: 8. The CDR3 sequence is CASSWTGTRTDTQYF. Written as DNA, the CDR3 is TGTGCCAGCAGTTGGACAGGGACGAGAACAGATACGCAGTATTTT. The whole variable domain, filled in from reference TRBV9 and TRBJ2-3, reads DSGVTQTPKHLITATGQRVTLRCSPRSGDLSVYWYQQSLDQGLQFLIQYYNGEERAKGNILERFSAQQFPDLHSELNLSSLELGDSALYFCASSWTGTRTDTQYFGPGTRLTVL.

This chain connects TRBV2 to TRBJ2-7; D is unclear. The CDR3 is made up of 11 amino acids. Germline CDR1 is SNHLY and CDR2 is FYNNEI. V was pared by 0 bases and J by 5 bases, with 2 bases between. In DNA form, the CDR3 reads TGTGCCAGCAGTGAAGCTAACGAGCAGTACTTC. Protein: CASSEANEQYF.

The chain employs TRBV3-1 (or the pseudogene TRBV3-2) and TRBJ2-3, with TRBD2 identical over 9 bases. V lost 2 bases and J lost 13; bases outside the gene matches: 10. This CDR3 is built from 14 residues. Germline V CDR1 and CDR2: LGHDT, YNNKEL (reference sequence). CDR3 nucleotides: TGTGCCAGCAGCCAAACGTTAGCGGGGGCTGCGGAGTATTTT. This codes for CASSQTLAGAAEYF.

The chain has TRBV7-9 and TRBJ2-5; D is possibly TRBD2 (5 bases). This CDR3 is built from 13 residues. Trimming stripped 7 bases from V and 5 bases from J, with 14 bases between. CDR1 is SEHNR, CDR2 FQNEAQ, per germline (reference sequence). CDR3 sequence reads: CASIGRRDETQYF. In nucleotides, the CDR3 is TGTGCCAGCATCGGTCGTCGGGATGAGACCCAGTACTTC.

V usage is TRBV6-6 and J usage is TRBJ1-2, with 9 bases aligning to TRBD1. The CDR3 is made up of 14 amino acids. V dropped 2 bases and J dropped 6; count of bases not matched to a gene: 4. CDR1 is MNHNY and CDR2 is SVGAGI in the germline V gene (reference sequence). CDR3 region: CASSYRTGENGYTF. CDR3 nucleotide sequence: TGTGCCAGCAGTTACCGGACAGGGGAGAATGGCTACACCTTC.

In this sample, this clone turned up a few times. This chain links TRBV6-4 with TRBJ1-5; no definite D call. From germline, CDR1 is MRHNA and CDR2 SNTAGT. With 3 bases removed from V and 1 base from J, the gap between germline ends came to 4 bases. CDR3 length: 13 residues. For the CDR3, the DNA is TGTGCCAGCAGTGAGAGCAGCAATCAGCCCCAGCATTTT. This codes for CASSESSNQPQHF.

This clone is a singleton in its sample. J is TRBJ1-2 and V is TRBV7-9; 7 positions agree with TRBD1. Germline V gene data show CDR1 as SEHNR and CDR2 as FQNEAQ (reference sequence). After removal of 0 bases from V and 5 bases from J, the junction contained 3 bases not matched to a gene. The CDR3 totals 14 residues. The CDR3 region has the DNA TGTGCCAGCAGCTTAGCGGAGACAGGGTATGGCTACACCTTC. This encodes CASSLAETGYGYTF.

The rearrangement joins TRBV6-5 to TRBJ1-5; the match to TRBD1 covers 8 bases. The CDR3 totals 15 residues. With V trimmed by 2 bases and J by 3 bases, 3 bases remained unmatched. Germline V gene sequence: CDR1 MNHEY, CDR2 SVGAGI. CDR3 DNA: TGTGCCAGCAGTTACAACAGGGGGTCCAATCAGCCCCAGCATTTT. This gives the protein CASSYNRGSNQPQHF.

The chain employs TRBV2 and TRBJ2-7, with 7 bases that match TRBD1. The germline CDR1 and CDR2 sequences are SNHLY and FYNNEI. V trimming: 8 bases; J trimming: 3 bases; junction bases outside the gene matches: 4. The CDR3 is 12 amino acids. The CDR3 protein is CASQTGNYEQYF. The CDR3 nucleotides are TGTGCCAGCCAGACAGGGAACTACGAGCAGTACTTC.

The rearrangement joins TRBV19 to TRBJ2-6; 9 positions match TRBD1. CDR1 is LNHDA and CDR2 is SQIVND in the germline V gene (reference sequence). There are 16 residues in the CDR3. The V segment lost 4 bases and the J segment 0 bases; nucleotides outside the gene matches: 1. CDR3 coding DNA: TGTGCCAGTAGTAGGGACAGGGTCTCTGGGGCCAACGTCCTGACTTTC. Translating it yields CASSRDRVSGANVLTF.